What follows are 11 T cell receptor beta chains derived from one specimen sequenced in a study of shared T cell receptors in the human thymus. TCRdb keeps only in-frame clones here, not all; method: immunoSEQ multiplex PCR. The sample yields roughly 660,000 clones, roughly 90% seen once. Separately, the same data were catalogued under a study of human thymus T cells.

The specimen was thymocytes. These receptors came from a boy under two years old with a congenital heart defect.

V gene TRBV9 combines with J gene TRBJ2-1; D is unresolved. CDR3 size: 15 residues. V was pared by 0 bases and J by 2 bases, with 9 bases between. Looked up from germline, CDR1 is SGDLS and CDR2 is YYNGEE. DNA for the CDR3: TGTGCCAGCAGCGTAGAGAGTCTGGCCTACAATGAGCAGTTCTTC. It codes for CASSVESLAYNEQFF.

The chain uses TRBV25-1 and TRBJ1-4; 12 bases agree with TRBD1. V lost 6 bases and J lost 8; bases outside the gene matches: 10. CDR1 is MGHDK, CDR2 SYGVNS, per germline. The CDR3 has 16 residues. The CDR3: CASSKPGQGAREKLFF. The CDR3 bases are TGTGCCAGCAGCAAGCCGGGACAGGGGGCACGGGAAAAACTGTTTTTT.

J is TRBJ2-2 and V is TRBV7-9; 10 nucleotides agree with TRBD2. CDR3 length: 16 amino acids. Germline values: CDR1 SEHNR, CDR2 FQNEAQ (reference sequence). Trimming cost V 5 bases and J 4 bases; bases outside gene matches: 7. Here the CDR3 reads CASSTSGEGSTGELFF. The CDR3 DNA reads TGTGCCAGCAGCACTAGCGGGGAGGGGAGCACCGGGGAGCTGTTTTTT. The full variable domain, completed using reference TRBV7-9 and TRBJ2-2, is DTGVSQNPRHKITKRGQNVTFRCDPISEHNRLYWYRQTLGQGPEFLTYFQNEAQLEKSRLLSDRFSAERPKGSFSTLEIQRTEQGDSAMYLCASSTSGEGSTGELFFGEGSRLTVL.

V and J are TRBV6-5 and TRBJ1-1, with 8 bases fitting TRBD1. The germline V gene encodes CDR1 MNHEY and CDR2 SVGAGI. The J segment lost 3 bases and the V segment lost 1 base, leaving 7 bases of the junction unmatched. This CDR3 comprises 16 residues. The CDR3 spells CASSYCRTGQDTEAFF. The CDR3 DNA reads TGTGCCAGCAGTTACTGCCGGACAGGGCAAGACACTGAAGCTTTCTTT.

The DNA of the CDR3 is TGCGCCAGCAGCTTACCCGGACAGGGAGTAGACACCGGGGAGCTGTTTTTT. As protein: CASSLPGQGVDTGELFF. V is TRBV5-1 and J is TRBJ2-2, with 8 bases lining up with TRBD1. Germline assignment: CDR1 SGHRS and CDR2 YFSETQ. This CDR3 is 17 amino acids long. J gave up 3 bases and V 2 bases, and 9 bases lay outside the gene matches.

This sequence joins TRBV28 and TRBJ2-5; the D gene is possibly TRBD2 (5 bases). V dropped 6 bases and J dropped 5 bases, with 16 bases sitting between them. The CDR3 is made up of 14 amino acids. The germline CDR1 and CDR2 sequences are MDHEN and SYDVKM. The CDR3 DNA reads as TGTGCCAGCAGGGAGGACTCCCTGTGGGAGACCCAGTACTTC. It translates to CASREDSLWETQYF.

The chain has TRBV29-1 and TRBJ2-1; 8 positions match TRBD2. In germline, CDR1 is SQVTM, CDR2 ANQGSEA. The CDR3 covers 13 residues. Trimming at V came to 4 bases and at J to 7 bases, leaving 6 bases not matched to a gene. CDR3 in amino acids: CSVVRGGGNEQFF. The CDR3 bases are TGCAGCGTTGTACGGGGGGGCGGGAATGAGCAGTTCTTC.

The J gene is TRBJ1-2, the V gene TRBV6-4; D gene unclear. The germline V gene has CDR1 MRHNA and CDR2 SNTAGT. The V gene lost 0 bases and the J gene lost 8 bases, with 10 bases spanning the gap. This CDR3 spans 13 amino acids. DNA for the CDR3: TGTGCCAGCAGTGACTCGCCGTTCCTAGGCTACACCTTC. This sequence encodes CASSDSPFLGYTF.

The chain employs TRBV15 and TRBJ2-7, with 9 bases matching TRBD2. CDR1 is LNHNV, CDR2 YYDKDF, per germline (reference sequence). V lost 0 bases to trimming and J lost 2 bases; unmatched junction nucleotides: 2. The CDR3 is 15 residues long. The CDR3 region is CATSRDASGAYEQYF. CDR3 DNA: TGTGCCACCAGCAGAGATGCTAGCGGGGCCTACGAGCAGTACTTC.

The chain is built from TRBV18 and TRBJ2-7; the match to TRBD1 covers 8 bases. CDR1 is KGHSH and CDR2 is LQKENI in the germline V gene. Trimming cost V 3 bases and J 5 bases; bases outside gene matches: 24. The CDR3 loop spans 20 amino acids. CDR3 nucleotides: TGTGCCAGCTCACCGATTTCGTTGAGGGCGCGAGGGACAGGAATCAACGAGCAGTACTTC. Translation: CASSPISLRARGTGINEQYF.

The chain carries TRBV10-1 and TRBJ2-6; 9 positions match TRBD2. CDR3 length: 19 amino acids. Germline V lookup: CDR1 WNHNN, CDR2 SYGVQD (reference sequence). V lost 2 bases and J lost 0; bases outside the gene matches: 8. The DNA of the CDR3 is TGCGCCAGCAGTGAGGGGGGGCAGCGGGAGGCCTCTGGGGCCAACGTCCTGACTTTC. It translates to CASSEGGQREASGANVLTF.